One and the same sample provided the 32 T cell receptor beta chains below, sequenced in a study of shared clonotypes between healthy human individuals. Terminally differentiated effector memory CD45RA+ cells were left out of the naive CD8 fraction, which was CD45RO-negative and positively selected for CCR7. Using immunoSEQ multiplex PCR, the repertoire was profiled, and TCRdb retains in-frame clones only, with some absent. The table lists nearly 600,000 clones, nearly 97% of them singletons, with 0.11% in the top ten. Material: naive CD8+ T cells sorted from blood. The receptor set was obtained from a woman aged 25 to 39 in good health.

The CDR3 DNA sequence: TGCGCCAGCAGCCAAGAATGGGACTACCTCACAGATACGCAGTATTTT. Translation gives CASSQEWDYLTDTQYF. This chain uses TRBV4-1 with TRBJ2-3, with 7 bases matching TRBD2. Germline loops: CDR1 MGHRA, CDR2 YSYEKL. The length of the CDR3 is 16 residues. The V segment lost 0 bases and the J segment 2 bases; nucleotides outside the gene matches: 5.

The chain combines TRBV6-5 with TRBJ1-1; no definite D call. Germline V CDR1 and CDR2: MNHEY, SVGAGI. V was pared by 6 bases and J by 1 base, with 9 bases between. The CDR3 consists of 13 residues. The CDR3 coding sequence is TGTGCCAGCAGCCGAACAGAGAACACTGAAGCTTTCTTT. Residues: CASSRTENTEAFF.

V usage is TRBV13 and J usage is TRBJ1-1, with no clear D. The CDR3 is 14 residues long. Germline V lookup: CDR1 PRHDT, CDR2 FYEKMQ (reference sequence). Trimming took 6 bases from V and 4 from J, leaving 15 bases between them. The CDR3 sequence is CASRFVGAGTEAFF. The CDR3 region has the DNA TGTGCCAGCAGGTTCGTGGGCGCGGGCACTGAAGCTTTCTTT.

The V and J genes are TRBV7-6 and TRBJ2-7; D is undetermined. Germline assignment: CDR1 SGHVS and CDR2 FNYEAQ. Trimming shortened V by 4 bases and J by 1 base, and 11 bases separated the two germline ends. The CDR3 consists of 14 residues. CDR3 in DNA: TGTGCCAGCAGCTCCAACGGACCTTCCTACGAGCAGTACTTC. Its protein is CASSSNGPSYEQYF.

The gene calls are TRBV4-1 and TRBJ2-3, with 10 bases lining up with TRBD2. This CDR3 spans 17 amino acids. Germline values: CDR1 MGHRA, CDR2 YSYEKL. Unmatched junction bases numbered 9, after V lost 4 bases and J lost 2 bases. This chain's CDR3 is CASSPLGLAENTDTQYF. CDR3 nucleotide sequence: TGCGCCAGCAGCCCTCTCGGACTAGCGGAGAACACAGATACGCAGTATTTT.

This rearrangement joins TRBV14 to TRBJ2-7; possibly TRBD1 for D (5 bases). Deletions cut 0 bases from V and 2 bases from J, with 23 bases between. CDR1 SGHDN and CDR2 FVKESK come from the germline V gene. The CDR3 has 19 residues. This CDR3 reads CASSQDKTNPYDSTYEQYF. CDR3 in DNA: TGTGCCAGCAGCCAAGACAAAACCAACCCATATGACAGCACCTACGAGCAGTACTTC.

V and J are TRBV19 and TRBJ2-1; D is unresolved. V was shortened by 7 bases and J by 8 bases, with 15 bases between the two germline ends. This CDR3 spans 13 amino acids. From germline, CDR1 is LNHDA and CDR2 SQIVND (reference sequence). CDR3 sequence (DNA): TGTGCCAGTAACATCCCGGGTTGGGATGAGCAGTTCTTC. Its protein product is CASNIPGWDEQFF.

The chain links TRBV4-1 to TRBJ1-5, with D uncertain. Trimming took off 1 base at V and 3 bases at J, with 7 bases between the two ends. Germline V gives CDR1 MGHRA, CDR2 YSYEKL. The CDR3 totals 14 residues. This CDR3 is CASSQVGYNQPQHF. For the CDR3, the DNA is TGCGCCAGCAGCCAAGTGGGATACAATCAGCCCCAGCATTTT.

This clone has just one count. The rearrangement uses TRBV29-1 and TRBJ1-1; the D gene is possibly TRBD1 (6 bases). In germline, CDR1 is SQVTM, CDR2 ANQGSEA. This CDR3 has 15 amino acids. V was clipped by 7 bases and J by 0 bases, with 18 bases between them. The CDR3 coding sequence is TGCAGCGCTGCCCCAGGGAGGGGGTTGAACACTGAAGCTTTCTTT. Residues: CSAAPGRGLNTEAFF.

This sequence joins TRBV6-1 and TRBJ2-1; TRBD2 aligns across 10 bases. The CDR3 totals 17 residues. Germline trimming cut 1 base from V and 5 bases from J; bases unmatched to any gene: 8. Germline assignment: CDR1 MNHNS and CDR2 SASEGT. The chain's CDR3 is CASSEGPRLAGNNEQFF. Written as DNA, the CDR3 is TGTGCCAGCAGTGAAGGGCCCCGACTAGCGGGCAACAATGAGCAGTTCTTC.

This chain links TRBV28 with TRBJ2-7; D remains unclear. The ends were cut back, 6 bases at V and 7 bases at J, with 22 bases in the middle. The CDR3 extends over 15 amino acids. The germline CDR1 and CDR2 sequences are MDHEN and SYDVKM. CDR3 loop: CASSAITGRAREQYF. Here the CDR3 DNA reads TGTGCCAGCAGCGCCATTACCGGTCGTGCGCGGGAGCAGTACTTC.

This clone showed up just a few times. Other DNA variants within this sample encode the same CDR3. V is TRBV7-8 and J is TRBJ2-7; D not certain. Germline V lookup: CDR1 SGHVS, CDR2 FQNEAQ. This CDR3 comprises 11 residues. The V end lost 2 bases, the J end lost 4 bases, and 3 bases lay between the germline ends. The CDR3 here is CASSLRYEQYF. In nucleotides, the CDR3 is TGTGCCAGCAGCTTACGGTACGAGCAGTACTTC.

This clone appeared once. The rearrangement uses TRBV19 and TRBJ2-7, with D possibly being TRBD1 (6 bases). Germline loops: CDR1 LNHDA, CDR2 SQIVND (reference sequence). The CDR3 runs 14 residues. V was cut by 5 bases and J by 2 bases, with 13 bases left in between. CDR3 DNA sequence: TGTGCCAGTAGTCACAGGGAGATTCCCTACGAGCAGTACTTC. It yields the protein CASSHREIPYEQYF.

The J gene is TRBJ2-5, the V gene TRBV27; D is ambiguous. The J call may not be correct, given that the DNA end is closer to TRBJ2-7. Germline CDR1 is MNHEY and CDR2 is SMNVEV (reference sequence). The length of the CDR3 is 13 residues. The CDR3: CASSLVGSYEQYF. DNA for the CDR3: TGTGCCAGCAGTTTAGTGGGTTCCTACGAGCAGTACTTC.

This chain connects TRBV10-1 to TRBJ2-4, with D possibly TRBD2 on 5 matching bases. The CDR3 loop spans 14 amino acids. Deletions cut 9 bases from V and 0 bases from J, with 12 bases between. Germline V gene data show CDR1 as WNHNN and CDR2 as SYGVQD (reference sequence). As DNA, the CDR3 is TGCGCCAGTTCCGAGGGCAGAGCCAAAAACATTCAGTACTTC. This encodes CASSEGRAKNIQYF.

Of note for this clone: Different DNA sequences within this sample yield the same CDR3. The gene calls are TRBV27 and TRBJ2-7; 7 bases line up with TRBD1. The V gene end was trimmed by 0 bases and the J gene end by 3 bases; junction bases not matched to a gene: 2. The CDR3 contains 14 residues. Germline lookup yields CDR1 MNHEY and CDR2 SMNVEV (reference sequence). CDR3 sequence (DNA): TGTGCCAGCAGTTTATCGGGACAGTTCTACGAGCAGTACTTC. It codes for CASSLSGQFYEQYF.

V and J are TRBV6-1 and TRBJ2-7, with a possible D match to TRBD2 (6 bases). This CDR3 is 15 amino acids long. V lost 2 bases to trimming and J lost 0 bases, with 11 bases between them. Germline V CDR1 and CDR2: MNHNS, SASEGT. CDR3 loop: CASSESGGISYEQYF. The CDR3 DNA follows: TGTGCCAGCAGTGAAAGCGGAGGGATCTCCTACGAGCAGTACTTC.

The chain joins TRBV14 to TRBJ2-5; possibly TRBD2 for D (6 bases). From germline, CDR1 is SGHDN and CDR2 FVKESK. CDR3 size: 14 residues. V was pared by 4 bases and J by 0 bases, with 9 bases between. CDR3 DNA sequence: TGTGCCAGCAGCCGTAGCGGCTACCAAGAGACCCAGTACTTC. Amino acid sequence: CASSRSGYQETQYF. Using reference TRBV14 and TRBJ2-5 for the parts outside the CDR3, the full variable domain is EAGVTQFPSHSVIEKGQTVTLRCDPISGHDNLYWYRRVMGKEIKFLLHFVKESKQDESGMPNNRFLAERTGGTYSTLKVQPAELEDSGVYFCASSRSGYQETQYFGPGTRLLVL.

The chain combines TRBV7-2 with TRBJ2-7; D is possibly TRBD2 (5 bases). Germline V lookup: CDR1 SGHTA, CDR2 FQGNSA. The V gene lost 2 bases and the J gene lost 3 bases, with 11 bases spanning the gap. The CDR3 has 14 amino acids. CDR3 protein: CASSLRRFDYEQYF. CDR3 bases: TGTGCCAGCAGCTTAAGGAGGTTTGACTACGAGCAGTACTTC.

The V call is TRBV6-1, the J call TRBJ1-3; D is unclear. V was trimmed by 6 bases and J by 0 bases, leaving 6 bases between them. Germline CDR1 reads MNHNS; CDR2 reads SASEGT. The CDR3 contains 13 residues. The CDR3 DNA is TGTGCCAGCAGACCCGTCTCTGGAAACACCATATATTTT. Its protein is CASRPVSGNTIYF.

The chain combines TRBV19 with TRBJ1-5; D is undetermined. This CDR3 comprises 12 residues. The germline gives CDR1 LNHDA, CDR2 SQIVND (reference sequence). With 4 bases removed from V and 4 bases from J, the gap between germline ends came to 5 bases. The CDR3 DNA is TGTGCCAGTAGTAAGCGTAATCAGCCCCAGCATTTT. It specifies CASSKRNQPQHF. Looking up the rest from reference TRBV19 and TRBJ1-5 gives the full variable domain: DGGITQSPKYLFRKEGQNVTLSCEQNLNHDAMYWYRQDPGQGLRLIYYSQIVNDFQKGDIAEGYSVSREKKESFPLTVTSAQKNPTAFYLCASSKRNQPQHFGDGTRLSIL.

The CDR3 DNA reads as TGTGCCAGCAGCTTAGCTGGGGGACTAGCGGCCAATGAGCAGTTCTTC. This codes for CASSLAGGLAANEQFF. The chain joins TRBV7-9 to TRBJ2-1, with 11 bases lining up with TRBD2. Germline CDR1 and CDR2: SEHNR and FQNEAQ (reference sequence). The ends lost 0 bases at V and 6 bases at J; junction bases unmatched: 4. CDR3 length: 16 residues.

V gene TRBV5-4 combines with J gene TRBJ2-7; 8 positions agree with TRBD2. V was clipped by 1 base and J by 3 bases; unmatched bases: 6. The germline gives CDR1 SGHNT, CDR2 YYREEE (reference sequence). This CDR3 contains 15 residues. CDR3 sequence reads: CASSLLGTRNYEQYF. The DNA for the CDR3 is TGTGCCAGCAGCTTGCTAGGGACTAGGAACTACGAGCAGTACTTC.

The chain is built from TRBV27 and TRBJ2-3, with D perhaps TRBD1 (5 bases). The length of the CDR3 is 14 residues. CDR1 is MNHEY, CDR2 SMNVEV, per germline (reference sequence). Trimming pared 3 bases from V and 3 bases from J, leaving 10 bases between. CDR3 coding DNA: TGTGCCAGCAGTTTGGTAGGGGCGACAGATACGCAGTATTTT. Residues: CASSLVGATDTQYF.

This clone was detected once. The rearrangement links TRBV7-8 to TRBJ2-7; D is unclear. The CDR3 loop spans 12 amino acids. The V gene lost 6 bases and the J gene lost 1 base, with 7 bases spanning the gap. In germline, CDR1 is SGHVS, CDR2 FQNEAQ. The CDR3 here is CASSPASYEQYF. DNA of the CDR3: TGTGCCAGCAGTCCCGCATCCTACGAGCAGTACTTC.

The V and J genes are TRBV7-2 and TRBJ1-1; D is unresolved. Trimming left V 5 bases short and J 4 bases short, with 11 bases between. The germline CDR1 and CDR2 sequences are SGHTA and FQGNSA. This CDR3 contains 13 residues. CDR3 sequence (DNA): TGTGCCAGCAGCCCCCGGGGAATCACTGAAGCTTTCTTT. This translates into CASSPRGITEAFF.

The V gene is TRBV27, the J gene TRBJ1-2; weak D call: TRBD1 (6 bases). Trimming pared 6 bases from V and 4 bases from J, leaving 24 bases between. This CDR3 has 17 amino acids. Germline V gene data show CDR1 as MNHEY and CDR2 as SMNVEV (reference sequence). CDR3: CASSSENRIGDTYGYTF. In DNA form, the CDR3 reads TGTGCCAGCAGCTCTGAAAACAGAATTGGGGACACCTATGGCTACACCTTC.

This clone was seen a single time. This rearrangement joins TRBV28 to TRBJ1-1; no clear D gene. From germline, CDR1 is MDHEN and CDR2 SYDVKM. The CDR3 contains 15 residues. V was pared by 4 bases and J by 0 bases, with 12 bases between. Here the CDR3 DNA reads TGTGCCAGCAGTTACCTTGGCAGGATGAACACTGAAGCTTTCTTT. This gives the protein CASSYLGRMNTEAFF.

The chain links TRBV2 to TRBJ1-1; 9 bases match TRBD1. J was trimmed by 8 bases and V by 3 bases; bases with no gene match: 13. CDR1 and CDR2 from the germline V gene are SNHLY and FYNNEI. The CDR3 is 16 residues long. The CDR3 loop is CASSETGDRAGREAFF. The CDR3 DNA follows: TGTGCCAGCAGTGAGACAGGGGACAGGGCGGGGAGGGAAGCTTTCTTT.

V is TRBV27 and J is TRBJ2-3; the match to TRBD2 covers 8 bases. This CDR3 is built from 15 residues. Germline V gene data show CDR1 as MNHEY and CDR2 as SMNVEV (reference sequence). V gave up 6 bases and J gave up 3 bases; unmatched junction bases: 8. The CDR3, as DNA: TGTGCCAGCAGGACACTAGCGGAGGGAACAGATACGCAGTATTTT. Its protein is CASRTLAEGTDTQYF.

The rearrangement joins TRBV7-9 to TRBJ2-5, with 7 bases lining up with TRBD1. CDR3 length: 14 residues. The V and J ends lost 4 bases and 4 bases, in that order; junction bases with no gene match: 6. Germline V gene sequence: CDR1 SEHNR, CDR2 FQNEAQ (reference sequence). DNA for the CDR3: TGTGCCAGCAGCTCCCCCACAGGGGCAGAGACCCAGTACTTC. Translation: CASSSPTGAETQYF.

The genes are TRBV19 and TRBJ2-1; 7 bases align to TRBD2. Trimming cost V 4 bases and J 3 bases; bases outside gene matches: 9. The CDR3 has 16 residues. The V gene's germline CDR1 is LNHDA and CDR2 SQIVND (reference sequence). Here the CDR3 reads CASSSVKPSGYNEQFF. CDR3 sequence (DNA): TGTGCCAGTAGTAGTGTTAAGCCTAGCGGCTACAATGAGCAGTTCTTC.